The 24 T cell receptor beta chains below were found in one sample sequenced in a study of beta chain features in type 1 diabetes listed by TCRdb under 2018. Libraries were made using the immunoSEQ multiplex PCR assay. The entire amount of isolated RNA was reverse transcribed using the High Capacity cDNA Reverse Transcription Kit, so the sequenced TCRB transcripts were expressed ones. Drawn from immuneACCESS, this table holds only the in-frame rearrangements with V and J called that TCRdb kept. Clones are partly lost; checked studies trace under half to an unresolved V gene and leave the rest unexplained. The sample includes 390,000 or so clones, with 11% to 15% observed a single time. The ten biggest clones cover roughly 0.038% of the sample. Sequencing was done on a sample of naive CD4+ T cells from blood. According to the study, the label for this sample's cell subset or site signals: true naive CD4+ T cells. The receptors were sampled from a man under 40 in good health.

This chain uses TRBV18 with TRBJ2-1; maybe TRBD1 (6 bases). The length of the CDR3 is 15 residues. Trimming pared 5 bases from V and 3 bases from J, leaving 14 bases between. Germline CDR1 is KGHSH and CDR2 is LQKENI. CDR3 sequence: CASSVKGGIYNEQFF. CDR3 DNA sequence: TGTGCCAGCTCAGTGAAAGGGGGAATCTACAATGAGCAGTTCTTC.

This clone was seen more than once but under ten times. J is TRBJ2-1 and V is TRBV11-3; 10 positions match TRBD2. The CDR3 spans 15 residues. CDR1 is SGHNT and CDR2 is YENEEA in the germline V gene. V lost 5 bases, J lost 6 bases, and 7 bases stayed unmatched. The CDR3 nucleotides are TGTGCCAGCAGCCACCAGACTAGCGGGTTCAATGAGCAGTTCTTC. Its translation is CASSHQTSGFNEQFF. The full variable domain, rest sourced from reference TRBV11-3 and TRBJ2-1, is EAGVVQSPRYKIIEKKQPVAFWCNPISGHNTLYWYLQNLGQGPELLIRYENEEAVDDSQLPKDRFSAERLKGVDSTLKIQPAELGDSAVYLCASSHQTSGFNEQFFGPGTRLTVL.

The rearrangement uses TRBV25-1 and TRBJ1-6; D uncertain. Trimming stripped 3 bases from V and 14 bases from J, with 11 bases between. The CDR3 covers 12 residues. CDR1 and CDR2 from the germline V gene are MGHDK and SYGVNS. CDR3 sequence (DNA): TGTGCCAGCAGTGAGGCATTTAGCACCCTCCACTTT. Its protein is CASSEAFSTLHF.

This clone was seen only a few times. This chain uses TRBV25-1 with TRBJ2-2, with 9 positions matching TRBD2. V shed 6 bases, J shed 3 bases, and the junction held 14 bases outside the gene matches. The CDR3 consists of 18 residues. Germline CDR1 MGHDK, CDR2 SYGVNS. The CDR3 loop reads CASRQTGTSTLYTGELFF. The CDR3 DNA reads as TGTGCCAGCAGGCAAACCGGGACTAGCACCTTATACACCGGGGAGCTGTTTTTT. Variable domain in full (rest from reference TRBV25-1 and TRBJ2-2): EADIYQTPRYLVIGTGKKITLECSQTMGHDKMYWYQQDPGMELHLIHYSYGVNSTEKGDLSSESTVSRIRTEHFPLTLESARPSHTSQYLCASRQTGTSTLYTGELFFGEGSRLTVL.

In its sample, this clone was seen a few times. The gene calls are TRBV11-2 and TRBJ2-3, with 7 bases lining up with TRBD1. CDR3 length equals 17 residues. The V gene end was trimmed by 6 bases and the J gene end by 4 bases; junction bases not matched to a gene: 16. Germline V gene lookup returns CDR1 SGHAT and CDR2 FQNNGV. The CDR3 loop reads CASSDTTGAFFADTQYF. Written as DNA, the CDR3 is TGTGCCAGCAGTGACACAACAGGGGCCTTTTTCGCAGATACGCAGTATTTT. Full variable domain (outside the CDR3, taken from reference TRBV11-2 and TRBJ2-3): EAGVAQSPRYKIIEKRQSVAFWCNPISGHATLYWYQQILGQGPKLLIQFQNNGVVDDSQLPKDRFSAERLKGVDSTLKIQPAKLEDSAVYLCASSDTTGAFFADTQYFGPGTRLTVL.

The genes are TRBV6-1 and TRBJ2-3; D is tentatively TRBD1 or TRBD2 (5 bases each). V was trimmed by 6 bases and J by 1 base, leaving 11 bases between them. Germline CDR1 MNHNS, CDR2 SASEGT. The CDR3 has 14 residues. The CDR3: CASRSGSGTDTQYF. The CDR3 nucleotides read TGTGCCAGCAGGTCAGGGAGCGGCACAGATACGCAGTATTTT.

The chain uses TRBV9 and TRBJ2-1; TRBD2 agrees at 7 bases. CDR1 and CDR2 from the germline V gene are SGDLS and YYNGEE. After removal of 2 bases from V and 7 bases from J, the junction contained 9 bases not matched to a gene. The CDR3 runs 15 residues. The CDR3 nucleotides are TGTGCCAGCAGCGTTGGGGCTAGCGGCCAGAATGAGCAGTTCTTC. Translating it yields CASSVGASGQNEQFF.

This clone showed up just a few times. V and J are TRBV9 and TRBJ1-1, with D hard to call. The CDR3 totals 16 residues. The germline CDR1 and CDR2 sequences are SGDLS and YYNGEE. V shed 1 base and J shed 3 bases, with 16 bases lying between them. In nucleotides, the CDR3 is TGTGCCAGCAGCGTATCTCCGAGGAACACGTACACTGAAGCTTTCTTT. Its protein product is CASSVSPRNTYTEAFF.

This clone was seen only a few times. The rearrangement links TRBV10-3 to TRBJ2-1; 11 bases are a match to TRBD2. V was pared by 3 bases and J by 6 bases, with 10 bases of the junction left unmatched. The CDR3 covers 17 residues. The germline gives CDR1 ENHRY, CDR2 SYGVKD. The CDR3 is CAISDGSGLAGINEQFF. CDR3 coding DNA: TGTGCCATCAGTGATGGGTCAGGACTAGCGGGCATCAATGAGCAGTTCTTC.

This clone was counted a few times. The chain has TRBV25-1 and TRBJ2-3, with D perhaps matching TRBD1 or TRBD2 (5 bases each). CDR3 size: 14 residues. Per germline, CDR1 MGHDK and CDR2 SYGVNS. The V end was cut by 7 bases, the J end by 5 bases, with 16 bases between. CDR3 region: CASTPSRGRDTQYF. Written as DNA, the CDR3 is TGTGCCAGCACCCCGTCGAGGGGAAGAGATACGCAGTATTTT.

This clone appeared a few times. The chain uses TRBV6-5 and TRBJ2-5; 8 nucleotides align to TRBD2. Germline assignment: CDR1 MNHEY and CDR2 SVGAGI. CDR3 length: 15 residues. The V segment lost 5 bases and the J segment 5 bases; nucleotides outside the gene matches: 10. CDR3 amino acids: CASSQIAGSGETQYF. Written as DNA, the CDR3 is TGTGCCAGCAGTCAGATAGCGGGGTCCGGGGAGACCCAGTACTTC.

This chain uses TRBV30 with TRBJ1-2; TRBD1 is a possible D gene (5 bases). The CDR3 has 13 amino acids. V shed 2 bases and J shed 7 bases, with 14 bases lying between them. Germline CDR1 GTSNPN, CDR2 SVGIG (reference sequence). The CDR3 DNA reads TGTGCCTGGAGTCTAGGGGCGATCGGTGGCTACACCTTC. This encodes CAWSLGAIGGYTF.

Only a few counts were recorded for this clone. This chain links TRBV9 with TRBJ2-5; unclear D gene. Germline lookup yields CDR1 SGDLS and CDR2 YYNGEE. Trimming pared 4 bases from V and 1 base from J, leaving 8 bases between. This CDR3 has 13 amino acids. The chain's CDR3 is CASSRSPQETQYF. In DNA, the CDR3 is TGTGCCAGCAGCCGTAGCCCCCAAGAGACCCAGTACTTC.

This sequence joins TRBV4-2 and TRBJ2-1; 12 positions match TRBD2. Germline V CDR1 and CDR2: LGHNA, YNFKEQ. This CDR3 is built from 16 residues. V lost 0 bases, J lost 4 bases, and 1 base stayed unmatched. The CDR3 bases are TGTGCCAGCAGCCAAGAACTAGCGGGGGGTTACAATGAGCAGTTCTTC. It is translated as CASSQELAGGYNEQFF.

There are a few counts of this clone. The rearrangement uses TRBV7-2 and TRBJ2-2; D remains ambiguous. V shed 0 bases and J shed 5 bases, with 10 bases lying between them. Germline loops: CDR1 SGHTA, CDR2 FQGNSA. The CDR3 is 15 residues long. The CDR3 nucleotides are TGTGCCAGCAGCTTAGCGCGCTCGCGGACCGGGGAGCTGTTTTTT. Translation gives CASSLARSRTGELFF. Based on the CDR3 plus reference TRBV7-2 and TRBJ2-2, the full variable domain is GAGVSQSPSNKVTEKGKDVELRCDPISGHTALYWYRQSLGQGLEFLIYFQGNSAPDKSGLPSDRFSAERTGGSVSTLTIQRTQQEDSAVYLCASSLARSRTGELFFGEGSRLTVL.

There are a few counts of this clone. The rearrangement joins TRBV19 to TRBJ2-5, with D possibly being TRBD2 (5 bases). Germline V gene sequence: CDR1 LNHDA, CDR2 SQIVND (reference sequence). The CDR3 is 15 amino acids. The V gene lost 1 base and the J gene lost 1 base, with 10 bases spanning the gap. DNA for the CDR3: TGTGCCAGTAGTATAGGAGGGATGTCCCAAGAGACCCAGTACTTC. Amino acid sequence: CASSIGGMSQETQYF.

The chain recombines TRBV23-1 with TRBJ2-7; tentative D call: TRBD1 (6 bases). TRBV23-1 is sorted into the ORF group, with uncertain function. Trimming shortened V by 3 bases and J by 6 bases, and 12 bases separated the two germline ends. CDR3 size: 13 residues. The CDR3 protein is CASSHTGKGEQYF. CDR3 DNA: TGCGCCAGCAGTCACACAGGGAAAGGCGAGCAGTACTTC.

The J gene is TRBJ1-4, the V gene TRBV7-9; D is possibly TRBD1 (5 bases). The ends were cut back, 5 bases at V and 1 base at J, with 14 bases in the middle. CDR1 SEHNR and CDR2 FQNEAQ come from the germline V gene (reference sequence). This CDR3 is 16 amino acids long. CDR3 sequence reads: CASSPGHFLTNEKLFF. CDR3 nucleotides: TGTGCCAGCAGCCCTGGACATTTCCTAACTAATGAAAAACTGTTTTTT.

Note on this clone: One end of the junction is discordant with germline, which a read error may explain. The chain couples TRBV6-5 to TRBJ1-1; possible D gene TRBD1, 5 bases. This CDR3 is built from 13 residues. Germline CDR1 and CDR2: MNHEY and SVGAGI. CDR3 amino acids: CAISETRDTEAFF. Written as DNA, the CDR3 is TGTGCCATCAGTGAGACCAGGGACACTGAAGCTTTCTTT.

The V gene is TRBV2, the J gene TRBJ2-1; maybe TRBD2 (5 bases). CDR1 SNHLY and CDR2 FYNNEI come from the germline V gene. V gave up 9 bases and J gave up 3 bases, with 9 bases separating them. This CDR3 spans 12 amino acids. DNA for the CDR3: TGTGCCAGTATGGAGGACTACAATGAGCAGTTCTTC. Amino acid sequence: CASMEDYNEQFF.

The chain uses TRBV18 and TRBJ2-1; the match to TRBD1 covers 9 bases. Germline-derived CDR1 and CDR2 are KGHSH and LQKENI. The length of the CDR3 is 16 residues. V was clipped by 0 bases and J by 8 bases; unmatched bases: 8. CDR3 sequence reads: CASSPPNRGLFDEQFF. The DNA for the CDR3 is TGTGCCAGCTCACCACCGAACAGGGGGCTTTTCGATGAGCAGTTCTTC. The full variable domain, rest sourced from reference TRBV18 and TRBJ2-1, is NAGVMQNPRHLVRRRGQEARLRCSPMKGHSHVYWYRQLPEEGLKFMVYLQKENIIDESGMPKERFSAEFPKEGPSILRIQQVVRGDSAAYFCASSPPNRGLFDEQFFGPGTRLTVL.

The rearrangement links TRBV30 to TRBJ2-7, with TRBD1 identical over 7 bases. Germline CDR1 is GTSNPN and CDR2 is SVGIG (reference sequence). The CDR3 covers 12 residues. DNA for the CDR3: TGTGCCTGGAGTACGGGGACAGTCGATCAAAACGTC. Translation gives CAWSTGTVDQNV.

V is TRBV9 and J is TRBJ2-5; a possible D gene is TRBD1 (6 bases). The better agreement between TRBJ2-7 and the DNA end casts doubt on the J call. The CDR3 totals 14 residues. Germline V CDR1 and CDR2: SGDLS, YYNGEE. The CDR3 protein is CASSAGQSLYEQYF. For the CDR3, the DNA is TGTGCCAGCAGCGCAGGACAGTCACTTTACGAGCAGTACTTC.

The chain has TRBV7-6 and TRBJ2-3; TRBD2 matches 14 bases. From germline, CDR1 is SGHVS and CDR2 FNYEAQ. V dropped 4 bases and J dropped 2; count of bases not matched to a gene: 5. This CDR3 is 17 amino acids long. The CDR3 region is CASSSRTSGGFTDTQYF. CDR3 in DNA: TGTGCCAGCAGCTCCCGGACTAGCGGGGGGTTCACAGATACGCAGTATTTT.